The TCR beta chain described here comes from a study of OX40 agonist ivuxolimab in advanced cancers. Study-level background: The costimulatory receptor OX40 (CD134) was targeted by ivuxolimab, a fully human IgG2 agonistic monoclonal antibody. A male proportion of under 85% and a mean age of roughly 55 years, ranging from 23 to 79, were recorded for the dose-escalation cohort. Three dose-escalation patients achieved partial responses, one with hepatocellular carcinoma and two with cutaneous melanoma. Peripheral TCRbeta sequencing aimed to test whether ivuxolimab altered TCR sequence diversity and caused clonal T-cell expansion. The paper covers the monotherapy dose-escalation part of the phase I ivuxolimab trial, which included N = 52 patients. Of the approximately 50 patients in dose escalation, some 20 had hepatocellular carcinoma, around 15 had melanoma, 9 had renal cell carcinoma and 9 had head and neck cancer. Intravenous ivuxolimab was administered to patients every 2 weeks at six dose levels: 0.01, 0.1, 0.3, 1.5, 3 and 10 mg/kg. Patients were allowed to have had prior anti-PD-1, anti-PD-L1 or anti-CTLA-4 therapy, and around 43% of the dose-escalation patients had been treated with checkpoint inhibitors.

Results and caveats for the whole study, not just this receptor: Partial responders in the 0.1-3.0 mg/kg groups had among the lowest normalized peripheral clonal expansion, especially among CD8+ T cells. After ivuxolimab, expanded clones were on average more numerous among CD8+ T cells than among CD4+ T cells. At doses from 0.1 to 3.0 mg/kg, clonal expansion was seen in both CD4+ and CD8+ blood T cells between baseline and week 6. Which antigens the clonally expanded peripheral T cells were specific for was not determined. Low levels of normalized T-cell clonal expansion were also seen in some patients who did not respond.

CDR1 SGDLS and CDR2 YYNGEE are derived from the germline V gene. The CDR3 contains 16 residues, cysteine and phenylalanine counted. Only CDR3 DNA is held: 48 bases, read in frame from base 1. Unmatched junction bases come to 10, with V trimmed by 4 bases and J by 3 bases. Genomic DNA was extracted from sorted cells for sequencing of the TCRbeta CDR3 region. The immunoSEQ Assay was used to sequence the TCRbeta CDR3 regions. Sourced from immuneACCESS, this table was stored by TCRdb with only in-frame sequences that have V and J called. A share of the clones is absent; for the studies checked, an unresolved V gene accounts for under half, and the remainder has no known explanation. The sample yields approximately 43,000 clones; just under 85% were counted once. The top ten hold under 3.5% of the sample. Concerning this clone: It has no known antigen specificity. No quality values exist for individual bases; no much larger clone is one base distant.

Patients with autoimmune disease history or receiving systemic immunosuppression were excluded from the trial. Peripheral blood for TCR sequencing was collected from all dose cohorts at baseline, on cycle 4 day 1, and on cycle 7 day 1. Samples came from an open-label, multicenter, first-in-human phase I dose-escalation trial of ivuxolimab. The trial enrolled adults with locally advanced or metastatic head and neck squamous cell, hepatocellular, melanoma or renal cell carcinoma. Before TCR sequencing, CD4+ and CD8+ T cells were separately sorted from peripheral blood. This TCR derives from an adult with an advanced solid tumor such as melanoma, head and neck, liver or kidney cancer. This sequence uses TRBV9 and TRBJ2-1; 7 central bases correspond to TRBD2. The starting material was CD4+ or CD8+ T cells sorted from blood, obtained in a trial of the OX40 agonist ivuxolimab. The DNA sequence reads TGTGCCAGCAGCCCCCGCGGACTAGATTTCTACAATGAGCAGTTCTTC. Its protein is CASSPRGLDFYNEQFF.